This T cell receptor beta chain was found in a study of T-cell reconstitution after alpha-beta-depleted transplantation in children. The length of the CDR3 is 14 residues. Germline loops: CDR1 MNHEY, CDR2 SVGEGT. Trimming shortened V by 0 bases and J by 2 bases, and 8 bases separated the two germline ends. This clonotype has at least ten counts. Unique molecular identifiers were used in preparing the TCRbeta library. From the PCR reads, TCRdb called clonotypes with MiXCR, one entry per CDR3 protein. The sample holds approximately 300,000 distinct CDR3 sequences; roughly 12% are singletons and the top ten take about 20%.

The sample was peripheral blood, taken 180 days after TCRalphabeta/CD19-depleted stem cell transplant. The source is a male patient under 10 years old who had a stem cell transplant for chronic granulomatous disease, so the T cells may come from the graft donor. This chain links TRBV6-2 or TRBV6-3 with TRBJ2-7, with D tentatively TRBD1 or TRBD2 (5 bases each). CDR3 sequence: CASSYSGPPYEQYF. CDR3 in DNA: TGTGCCAGCAGTTACTCGGGACCCCCCTACGAGCAGTACTTC.